The clone carrying this T cell receptor (beta chain) was seen many times. Antigen specificity is unknown. A single record per CDR3 protein comes from TCRdb applying MiXCR to the reads. The profile shows 400,000 to 600,000 distinct CDR3 sequences, more than 40% of them singletons. The data originate from a study of T cell repertoires in cytomegalovirus infection. Study-wide background: Well-studied HLA-B-restricted epitopes and recently identified HLA-C-restricted epitopes of CMV were both used in the study. Carrying CMV and the relevant HLA type showed in public TCR beta signatures. Whole-study findings and limits: Accumulated public TCR beta family frequency recognized individuals carrying CMV together with the relevant HLA.

V lost 4 bases, J lost 4 bases, and 12 bases stayed unmatched. This CDR3 comprises 16 residues. Germline loops: CDR1 SGHVS, CDR2 FQNEAQ. This chain joins TRBV7-8 and TRBJ2-7, with 8 bases matching TRBD1. The receptor's source is a human donor in good health (CMV status not recorded). Some clones in this sample may be carry-over from other donors' samples. The sample here was cultured PBMCs, taken from culture after CMV antigen stimulation. The CDR3 spells CASSWGSTGVAYEQYF. CDR3 bases: TGTGCCAGCAGCTGGGGGTCGACAGGGGTTGCTTACGAGCAGTACTTC.